These 20 T cell receptor beta chains were sequenced from one sample in a study of siplizumab effects on memory and regulatory T cells (dated by TCRdb to the late 2010s). Library creation used the immunoSEQ multiplex PCR assay. TCRdb re-hosts the immuneACCESS table, in-frame sequences only. Its copies lack some clones; in the studies checked, an unresolved V gene accounts for under half of them, and the cause for the rest is not known. Here the sample has nearly 95,000 clones; 94% occur a single time. The ten largest clones add up to roughly 0.29% of the sample. Sequenced: non-Treg CD4+ T cells sorted from blood. Per the publication, the cell subset or site label means: FACS-sorted unstimulated CD4+ non-regulatory T cells. The receptors here all came from a human donor in good health.

The chain recombines TRBV10-3 with TRBJ2-2; the D gene is possibly TRBD2 (6 bases). The CDR3 contains 15 residues. Germline CDR1 ENHRY, CDR2 SYGVKD. Trimming removed 6 bases from V and 0 bases from J, with 11 bases in between. The DNA of the CDR3 is TGTGCCATCAGACCTAGCGCCTCGAACACCGGGGAGCTGTTTTTT. It encodes CAIRPSASNTGELFF.

This sequence joins TRBV5-4 and TRBJ2-1; no clear D. V was cut by 0 bases and J by 7 bases, with 5 bases left in between. Germline V gene sequence: CDR1 SGHNT, CDR2 YYREEE (reference sequence). This CDR3 is 12 amino acids long. The CDR3 is CASSLDSNEQFF. The CDR3 region has the DNA TGTGCCAGCAGCTTGGACTCTAATGAGCAGTTCTTC.

This chain uses TRBV25-1 with TRBJ2-3, with 12 bases that match TRBD2. Germline V gene sequence: CDR1 MGHDK, CDR2 SYGVNS. After removal of 4 bases from V and 3 bases from J, the junction contained 2 bases not matched to a gene. This CDR3 contains 15 residues. The CDR3 DNA follows: TGTGCCAGCAGTGGAACTAGCGGGAGGACAGATACGCAGTATTTT. Translation gives CASSGTSGRTDTQYF.

The gene calls are TRBV11-3 and TRBJ2-5; 7 bases are shared with TRBD1. The CDR3 totals 13 residues. The germline CDR1 and CDR2 sequences are SGHNT and YENEEA. The V segment lost 6 bases and the J segment 2 bases; nucleotides outside the gene matches: 3. The CDR3 region is CASSWTGQETQYF. The DNA for the CDR3 is TGTGCCAGCAGTTGGACAGGACAAGAGACCCAGTACTTC.

The V and J genes are TRBV19 and TRBJ1-2, with D maybe TRBD1 (6 bases). CDR1 is LNHDA, CDR2 SQIVND, per germline (reference sequence). Trimming took 4 bases from V and 7 from J, leaving 13 bases between them. The CDR3 runs to 13 residues. The CDR3 sequence is CASSTGAVSGYTF. Here the CDR3 DNA reads TGTGCCAGTAGTACAGGGGCAGTAAGTGGCTACACCTTC.

The rearrangement links TRBV5-4 to TRBJ2-3; TRBD1 aligns across 7 bases. The trim removed 2 bases at V and 5 bases at J, leaving 5 bases unmatched. CDR3 length: 14 amino acids. The germline V gene encodes CDR1 SGHNT and CDR2 YYREEE (reference sequence). CDR3 nucleotides: TGTGCCAGCAGCTTCGGACAGGACCTAGATACGCAGTATTTT. Translation gives CASSFGQDLDTQYF.

This sequence joins TRBV4-2 and TRBJ2-2; either TRBD1 or TRBD2 may fit D (5 bases each). Trimming stripped 0 bases from V and 7 bases from J, with 15 bases between. This CDR3 comprises 16 residues. Germline V gives CDR1 LGHNA, CDR2 YNFKEQ. The CDR3 bases are TGTGCCAGCAGCCAAGATACGGGGCTGGTAGGCGGGGAGCTGTTTTTT. Translated: CASSQDTGLVGGELFF.

This chain connects TRBV10-2 to TRBJ2-2, with D perhaps being TRBD1 or TRBD2 (6 bases each). The V end was cut by 4 bases, the J end by 6 bases, with 15 bases between. The CDR3 is 15 amino acids. Looked up from germline, CDR1 is WSHSY and CDR2 is SAAADI. The CDR3 nucleotides read TGCGCCAGCAGTGTGGTGGGGGGCCTGGCCGGGGAGCTGTTTTTT. This gives the protein CASSVVGGLAGELFF.

This clone has only one observation. This rearrangement joins TRBV5-5 to TRBJ1-5, with a weak D call TRBD1 (5 bases). The germline gives CDR1 SGHKS, CDR2 YYEKEE (reference sequence). V shed 3 bases and J shed 7 bases, with 14 bases lying between them. The CDR3 spans 14 residues. As DNA, the CDR3 is TGTGCCAGCAGCTGGGACGACCTGGGGCAGCCCCAGCATTTT. Its protein is CASSWDDLGQPQHF.

V usage is TRBV21-1 and J usage is TRBJ2-3; the table assigns TRBD1, which was not confirmed against the DNA. TRBV21-1 is shown as a pseudogene. CDR3 size: 17 residues. The DNA of the CDR3 is TGTGCCACCCCGTCGATTACAGGGGTCCCTATCACAGATACGCAGTATTTT. Amino acid sequence: CATPSITGVPITDTQYF.

Comment on this clone: At one of its ends the junction is not consistent with the germline gene, which may arise from a read error. The genes are TRBV7-7 and TRBJ2-7; TRBD1 might be the D (6 bases). There are 13 residues in the CDR3. Germline V CDR1 and CDR2: SSHAT, FNYEAQ (reference sequence). Here the CDR3 reads CASSPNRANEQYF. CDR3 DNA sequence: TGTGCTAGCAGCCCCAACAGGGCTAACGAGCAGTACTTC.

This clone appeared once. This chain links TRBV10-3 with TRBJ2-2; TRBD1 aligns across 9 bases. CDR3 size: 18 residues. The junction had 14 bases not matched to a gene; V was cut back by 6 bases and J by 3 bases. The germline gives CDR1 ENHRY, CDR2 SYGVKD. The CDR3 here is CAISGGNTGQGYTGELFF. CDR3 DNA: TGTGCCATCAGCGGGGGAAACACGGGACAGGGTTACACCGGGGAGCTGTTTTTT.

The chain employs TRBV6-5 and TRBJ2-7; TRBD1 or TRBD2 may be the D gene (5 bases each). CDR1 and CDR2 (germline): MNHEY, SVGAGI. The ends were cut back, 6 bases at V and 0 bases at J, with 12 bases in the middle. The CDR3 covers 14 residues. The CDR3: CASRLRDHSYEQYF. For the CDR3, the DNA is TGTGCCAGCAGACTACGGGACCACTCCTACGAGCAGTACTTC.

The chain uses TRBV5-6 and TRBJ2-3; 11 nucleotides match TRBD1. The junction had 6 bases not matched to a gene; V was cut back by 5 bases and J by 4 bases. The V gene's germline CDR1 is SGHDT and CDR2 YYEEEE. The CDR3 runs 15 residues. As DNA, the CDR3 is TGTGCCAGCAGTCTGCCGGGACAGGGGGCAGATACGCAGTATTTT. Translation: CASSLPGQGADTQYF.

The rearrangement uses TRBV2 and TRBJ2-1; D uncertain. Trimming took 4 bases from V and 2 from J, leaving 9 bases between them. Germline V gene data show CDR1 as SNHLY and CDR2 as FYNNEI. This CDR3 is 14 amino acids long. The CDR3 is CASSVSFPYNEQFF. The CDR3 bases are TGTGCCAGCAGTGTGTCTTTTCCCTACAATGAGCAGTTCTTC.

Concerning this clone itself: Other nucleotide sequences in the sample specify the same CDR3. The rearrangement links TRBV9 to TRBJ2-7; TRBD1 matches at 8 bases. This CDR3 comprises 14 residues. J lost 3 bases, V lost 0 bases, and 2 bases had no gene match. Germline V gene sequence: CDR1 SGDLS, CDR2 YYNGEE. This CDR3 reads CASSVATGGYEQYF. For the CDR3, the DNA is TGTGCCAGCAGCGTAGCTACAGGGGGCTACGAGCAGTACTTC. The variable domain in full, with the rest retrieved from reference TRBV9 and TRBJ2-7, is DSGVTQTPKHLITATGQRVTLRCSPRSGDLSVYWYQQSLDQGLQFLIQYYNGEERAKGNILERFSAQQFPDLHSELNLSSLELGDSALYFCASSVATGGYEQYFGPGTRLTVT.

The rearrangement links TRBV29-1 to TRBJ2-5; the D gene could be TRBD1 or TRBD2 (5 bases each). The ends were cut back, 3 bases at V and 5 bases at J, with 13 bases in the middle. Germline V lookup: CDR1 SQVTM, CDR2 ANQGSEA. This CDR3 comprises 13 residues. The CDR3 DNA follows: TGCAGCGTTGACTTGGGGGATCGGGAGACCCAGTACTTC. Encoded protein: CSVDLGDRETQYF.

The rearrangement links TRBV29-1 to TRBJ1-2; no clear D gene. The germline V gene encodes CDR1 SQVTM and CDR2 ANQGSEA. The CDR3 covers 13 residues. Deletions cut 6 bases from V and 4 bases from J, with 15 bases between. CDR3 region: CSVQPVGTYGYTF. CDR3 DNA: TGCAGCGTCCAGCCGGTGGGAACCTATGGCTACACCTTC. The full variable domain, its missing parts supplied by reference TRBV29-1 and TRBJ1-2, is SAVISQKPSRDICQRGTSLTIQCQVDSQVTMMFWYRQQPGQSLTLIATANQGSEATYESGFVIDKFPISRPNLTFSTLTVSNMSPEDSSIYLCSVQPVGTYGYTFGSGTRLTVV.

The V gene is TRBV19, the J gene TRBJ1-5; D is uncertain. Germline assignment: CDR1 LNHDA and CDR2 SQIVND (reference sequence). V lost 0 bases to trimming and J lost 3 bases, with 9 bases between them. This CDR3 contains 15 residues. The CDR3 here is CASSIEDGYNQPQHF. CDR3 nucleotide sequence: TGTGCCAGTAGTATAGAGGACGGCTACAATCAGCCCCAGCATTTT. Based on the CDR3 plus reference TRBV19 and TRBJ1-5, the full variable domain is DGGITQSPKYLFRKEGQNVTLSCEQNLNHDAMYWYRQDPGQGLRLIYYSQIVNDFQKGDIAEGYSVSREKKESFPLTVTSAQKNPTAFYLCASSIEDGYNQPQHFGDGTRLSIL.

This rearrangement joins TRBV5-8 to TRBJ2-3; 8 positions match TRBD2. The CDR3 loop spans 16 amino acids. The junction had 11 bases not matched to a gene; V was cut back by 4 bases and J by 4 bases. Per germline, CDR1 SGHTS and CDR2 YDEGEE. This CDR3 reads CASSHGGSGTPDTQYF. The CDR3 nucleotides are TGTGCCAGCAGCCATGGGGGTAGCGGGACCCCAGATACGCAGTATTTT.